This T cell receptor (beta chain) emerged from a study of identical twins. Study results and caveats: Shared out-of-frame alpha sequences (those common to twins) showed excess low generation probability.

This clonotype was detected ten times or more. Its antigen remains unidentified. A universal primer site was added by template switching, and unique molecular identifiers were carried by the cDNA. TCRdb re-called the 5' RACE reads with MiXCR, one entry per CDR3 protein. The repertoire has a few hundred thousand distinct CDR3 sequences, about 9% of them found once; the top ten carry under 10%. CDR1 is SGHRS, CDR2 YFSETQ, per germline. V lost 4 bases and J 9 bases, leaving 17 bases between the germline ends. CDR3 size: 15 residues. The specimen was naive T cells sorted from blood. This clonotype was sampled from a woman in her 50s in good health. The chain uses TRBV5-1 and TRBJ1-6; possible D gene TRBD1, 5 bases. CDR3 amino acids: CASSPGRTSGSPLHF. In nucleotides, the CDR3 is TGCGCCAGCAGCCCGGGGCGAACATCGGGTTCACCCCTCCACTTT.